This T cell receptor beta chain was sequenced in a study of T cell responses to AZD1222 COVID-19 vaccine. General study results and limits: The sample set comprised mostly white British donors with more females, and clonal diversity was possibly underestimated. The study found Spike-specific TCR breadth and depth rose after two AZD1222 doses. There were vaccine-associated CD4 TCRs across spike, dominant at 160-218 and 743-854. Close to half of all spike-specific TCRs reportedly target regions of the variants that are unmutated.

Here immunoSEQ multiplex PCR was the method, and the copy in TCRdb shows in-frame clones only, minus some. This table holds some 120,000 clones, around 90% found once. CDR1 and CDR2 (germline): MDHEN, SYDVKM. V was shortened by 5 bases and J by 8 bases, with 18 bases between the two germline ends. There are 14 residues in the CDR3. As regards this clone: The antigen remains undetermined.

The material sequenced was peripheral blood, taken on day 0 of AZD1222 vaccination. The source of this sequence is an adult in good health. This sequence joins TRBV28 and TRBJ1-2; D remains ambiguous. CDR3 sequence (DNA): TGTGCCAGCAGTCCTCCCCACGGGGTTGGAGGCTACACCTTC. Encoded protein: CASSPPHGVGGYTF.